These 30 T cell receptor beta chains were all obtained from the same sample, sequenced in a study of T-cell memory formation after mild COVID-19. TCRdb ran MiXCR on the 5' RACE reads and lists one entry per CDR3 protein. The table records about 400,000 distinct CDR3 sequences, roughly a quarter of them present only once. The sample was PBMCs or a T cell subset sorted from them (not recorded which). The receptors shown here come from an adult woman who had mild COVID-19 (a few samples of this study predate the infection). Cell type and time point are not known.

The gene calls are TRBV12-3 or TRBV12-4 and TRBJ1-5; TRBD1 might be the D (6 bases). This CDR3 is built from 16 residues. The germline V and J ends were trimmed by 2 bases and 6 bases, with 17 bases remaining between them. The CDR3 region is CASSLWVGGHGQPQHF. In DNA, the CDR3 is TGTGCCAGCAGTTTATGGGTTGGGGGGCACGGTCAGCCCCAGCATTTT.

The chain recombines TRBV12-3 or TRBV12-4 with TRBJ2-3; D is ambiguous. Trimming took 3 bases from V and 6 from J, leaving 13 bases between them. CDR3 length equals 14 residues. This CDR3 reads CASSFRPGGDTQYF. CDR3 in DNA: TGTGCCAGCAGTTTTCGGCCCGGTGGGGATACGCAGTATTTT.

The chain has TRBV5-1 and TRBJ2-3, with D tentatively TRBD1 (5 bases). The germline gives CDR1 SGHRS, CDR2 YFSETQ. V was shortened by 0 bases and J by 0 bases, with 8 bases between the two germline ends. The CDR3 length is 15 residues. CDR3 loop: CASSLDPGSTDTQYF. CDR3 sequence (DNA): TGCGCCAGCAGCTTGGACCCAGGGAGCACAGATACGCAGTATTTT.

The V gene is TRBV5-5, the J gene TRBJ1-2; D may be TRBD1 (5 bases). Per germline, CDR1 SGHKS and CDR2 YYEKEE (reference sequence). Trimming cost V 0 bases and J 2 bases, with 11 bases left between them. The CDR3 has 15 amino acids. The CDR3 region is CASSLASGANYGYTF. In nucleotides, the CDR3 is TGTGCCAGCAGCTTGGCGTCTGGGGCGAACTATGGCTACACCTTC.

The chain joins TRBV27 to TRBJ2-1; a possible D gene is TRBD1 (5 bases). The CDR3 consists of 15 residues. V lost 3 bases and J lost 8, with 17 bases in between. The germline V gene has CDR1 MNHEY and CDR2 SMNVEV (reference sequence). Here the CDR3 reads CASSLVGVSWDEQFF. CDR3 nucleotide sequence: TGTGCCAGCAGTTTGGTAGGGGTGAGTTGGGATGAGCAGTTCTTC.

The CDR3 loop is CASRTEDTGELFF. The CDR3 DNA reads TGCGCCAGCAGGACCGAAGACACCGGGGAGCTGTTTTTT. The J gene is TRBJ2-2, the V gene TRBV5-1; D remains unclear. V gave up 5 bases and J gave up 3 bases, with 8 bases separating them. This CDR3 spans 13 amino acids. Per germline, CDR1 SGHRS and CDR2 YFSETQ.

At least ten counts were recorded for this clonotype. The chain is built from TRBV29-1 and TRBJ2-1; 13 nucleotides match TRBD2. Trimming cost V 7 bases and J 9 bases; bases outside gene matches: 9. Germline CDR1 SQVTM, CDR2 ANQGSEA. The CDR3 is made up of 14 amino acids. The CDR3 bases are TGCAGCGAATCCACTAGCGGGAGGGCCACTGAGCAGTTCTTC. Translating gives CSESTSGRATEQFF.

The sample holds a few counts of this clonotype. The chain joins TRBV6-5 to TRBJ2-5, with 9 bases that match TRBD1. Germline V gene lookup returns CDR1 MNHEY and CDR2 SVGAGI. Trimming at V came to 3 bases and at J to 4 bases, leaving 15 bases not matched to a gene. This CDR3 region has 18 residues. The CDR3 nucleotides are TGTGCCAGCAGTTATCGTTCTATAAACAGGGGGCTGGGAGAGACCCAGTACTTC. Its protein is CASSYRSINRGLGETQYF.

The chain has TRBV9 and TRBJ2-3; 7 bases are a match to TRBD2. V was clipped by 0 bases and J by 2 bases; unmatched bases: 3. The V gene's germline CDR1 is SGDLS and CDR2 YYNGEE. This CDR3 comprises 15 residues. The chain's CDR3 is CASSVGSGFTDTQYF. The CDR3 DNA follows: TGTGCCAGCAGCGTAGGTAGCGGGTTCACAGATACGCAGTATTTT.

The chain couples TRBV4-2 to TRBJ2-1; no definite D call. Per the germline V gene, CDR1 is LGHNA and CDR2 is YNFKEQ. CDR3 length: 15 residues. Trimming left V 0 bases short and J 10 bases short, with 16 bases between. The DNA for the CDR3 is TGTGCCAGCAGCCAAGATCTCGACACTGCTCGGGAGCAGTTCTTC. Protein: CASSQDLDTAREQFF.

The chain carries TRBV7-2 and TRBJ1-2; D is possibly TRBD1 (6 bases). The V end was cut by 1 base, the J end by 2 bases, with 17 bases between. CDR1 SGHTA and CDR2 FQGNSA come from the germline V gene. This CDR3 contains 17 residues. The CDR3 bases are TGTGCCAGCAGCTTAGGAGTGGGTGGCAGGGGCAACTATGGCTACACCTTC. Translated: CASSLGVGGRGNYGYTF.

The CDR3 DNA sequence: TGTGCCAGCAGTGATCCCGGTAGGGGAGGGACCCAGTACTTC. Its protein is CASSDPGRGGTQYF. The J gene is TRBJ2-5, the V gene TRBV25-1, with D maybe TRBD2 (6 bases). CDR3 length equals 14 residues. CDR1 MGHDK and CDR2 SYGVNS come from the germline V gene. V was pared by 3 bases and J by 7 bases, with 15 bases between.

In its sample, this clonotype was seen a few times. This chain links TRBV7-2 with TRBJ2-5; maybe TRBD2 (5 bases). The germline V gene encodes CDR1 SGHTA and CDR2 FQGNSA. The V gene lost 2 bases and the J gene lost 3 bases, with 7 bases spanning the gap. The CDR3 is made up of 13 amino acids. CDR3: CASSLPAEETQYF. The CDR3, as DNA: TGTGCCAGCAGCTTACCAGCGGAAGAGACCCAGTACTTC. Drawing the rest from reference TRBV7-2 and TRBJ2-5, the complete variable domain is GAGVSQSPSNKVTEKGKDVELRCDPISGHTALYWYRQSLGQGLEFLIYFQGNSAPDKSGLPSDRFSAERTGGSVSTLTIQRTQQEDSAVYLCASSLPAEETQYFGPGTRLLVL.

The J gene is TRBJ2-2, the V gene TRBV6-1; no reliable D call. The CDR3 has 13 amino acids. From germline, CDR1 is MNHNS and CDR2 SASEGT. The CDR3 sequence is CGGGRPNTGELFF. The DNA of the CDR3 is TGTGGAGGTGGTCGACCGAACACCGGGGAGCTGTTTTTT.

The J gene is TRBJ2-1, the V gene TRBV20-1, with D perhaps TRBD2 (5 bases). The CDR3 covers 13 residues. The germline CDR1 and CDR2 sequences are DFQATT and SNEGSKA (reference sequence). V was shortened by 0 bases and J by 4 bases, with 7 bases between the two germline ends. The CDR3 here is CSARERGYNEQFF. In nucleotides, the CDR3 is TGCAGTGCTAGAGAACGCGGGTACAATGAGCAGTTCTTC.

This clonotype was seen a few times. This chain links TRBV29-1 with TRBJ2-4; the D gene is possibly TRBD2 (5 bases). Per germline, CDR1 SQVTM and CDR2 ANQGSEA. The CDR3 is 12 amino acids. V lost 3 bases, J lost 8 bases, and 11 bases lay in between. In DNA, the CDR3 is TGCAGCGTTGAGGAGGTGGGAGACATTCAGTACTTC. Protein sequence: CSVEEVGDIQYF.

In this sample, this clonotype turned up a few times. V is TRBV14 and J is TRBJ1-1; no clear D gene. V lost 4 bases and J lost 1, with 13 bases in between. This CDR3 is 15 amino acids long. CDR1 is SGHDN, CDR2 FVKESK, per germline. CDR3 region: CASSRRFAQNTEAFF. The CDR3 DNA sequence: TGTGCCAGCAGCCGCCGATTCGCCCAGAACACTGAAGCTTTCTTT. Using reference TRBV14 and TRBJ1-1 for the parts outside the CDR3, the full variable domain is EAGVTQFPSHSVIEKGQTVTLRCDPISGHDNLYWYRRVMGKEIKFLLHFVKESKQDESGMPNNRFLAERTGGTYSTLKVQPAELEDSGVYFCASSRRFAQNTEAFFGQGTRLTVV.

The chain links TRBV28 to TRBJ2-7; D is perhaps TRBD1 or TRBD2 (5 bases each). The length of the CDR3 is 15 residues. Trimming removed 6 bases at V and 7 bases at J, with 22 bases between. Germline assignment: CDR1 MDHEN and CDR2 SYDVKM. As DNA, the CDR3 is TGTGCCAGCAGGGACTGGGGCAGGGCGGTGAGTGAGCAGTACTTC. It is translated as CASRDWGRAVSEQYF. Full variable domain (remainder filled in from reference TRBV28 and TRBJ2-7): DVKVTQSSRYLVKRTGEKVFLECVQDMDHENMFWYRQDPGLGLRLIYFSYDVKMKEKGDIPEGYSVSREKKERFSLILESASTNQTSMYLCASRDWGRAVSEQYFGPGTRLTVT.

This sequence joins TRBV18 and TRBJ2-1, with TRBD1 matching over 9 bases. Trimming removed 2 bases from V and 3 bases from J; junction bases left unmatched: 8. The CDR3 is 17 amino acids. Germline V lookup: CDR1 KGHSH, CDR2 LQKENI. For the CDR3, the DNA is TGTGCCAGCTCACCAGCAGTCCGGGACAGGGTCTACAATGAGCAGTTCTTC. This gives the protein CASSPAVRDRVYNEQFF.

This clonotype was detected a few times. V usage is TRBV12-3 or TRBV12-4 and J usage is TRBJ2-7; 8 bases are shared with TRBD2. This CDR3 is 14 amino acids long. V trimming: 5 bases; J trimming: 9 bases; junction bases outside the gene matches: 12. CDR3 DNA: TGTGCCAGCAGTCCTCCGGGACTAGTAATTCGGCAGTACTTC. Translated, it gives CASSPPGLVIRQYF.

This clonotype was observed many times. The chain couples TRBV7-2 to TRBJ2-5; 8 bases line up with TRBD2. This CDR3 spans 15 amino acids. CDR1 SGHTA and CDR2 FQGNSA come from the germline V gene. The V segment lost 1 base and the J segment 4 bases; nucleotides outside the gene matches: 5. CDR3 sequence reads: CASSLVLGRVETQYF. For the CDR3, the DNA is TGTGCCAGCAGCTTAGTCCTCGGGAGGGTAGAGACCCAGTACTTC.

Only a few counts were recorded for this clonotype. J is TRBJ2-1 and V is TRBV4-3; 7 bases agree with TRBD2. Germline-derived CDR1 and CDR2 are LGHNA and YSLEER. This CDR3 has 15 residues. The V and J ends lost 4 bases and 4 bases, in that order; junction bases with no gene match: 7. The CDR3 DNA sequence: TGCGCCAGCAGCCGGAATAGCGGGTCGTACAATGAGCAGTTCTTC. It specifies CASSRNSGSYNEQFF.

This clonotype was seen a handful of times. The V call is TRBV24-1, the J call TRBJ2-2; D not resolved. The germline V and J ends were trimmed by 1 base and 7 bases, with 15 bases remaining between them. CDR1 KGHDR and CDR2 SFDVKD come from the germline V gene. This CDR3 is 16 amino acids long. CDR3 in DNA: TGTGCCACCAGTGATTTCTCCAGTTCAACACTCGGGGAGCTGTTTTTT. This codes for CATSDFSSSTLGELFF.

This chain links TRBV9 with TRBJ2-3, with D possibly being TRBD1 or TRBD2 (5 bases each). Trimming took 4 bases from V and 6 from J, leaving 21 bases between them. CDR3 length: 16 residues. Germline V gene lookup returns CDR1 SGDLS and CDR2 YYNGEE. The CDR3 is CASSILGETIVDTQYF. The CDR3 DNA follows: TGTGCCAGCAGCATCCTAGGGGAGACGATAGTGGATACGCAGTATTTT. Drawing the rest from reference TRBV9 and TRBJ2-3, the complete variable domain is DSGVTQTPKHLITATGQRVTLRCSPRSGDLSVYWYQQSLDQGLQFLIQYYNGEERAKGNILERFSAQQFPDLHSELNLSSLELGDSALYFCASSILGETIVDTQYFGPGTRLTVL.

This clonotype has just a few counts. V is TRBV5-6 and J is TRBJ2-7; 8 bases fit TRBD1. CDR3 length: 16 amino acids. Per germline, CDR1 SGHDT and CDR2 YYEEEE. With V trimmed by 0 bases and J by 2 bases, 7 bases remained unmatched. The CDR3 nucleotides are TGTGCCAGCAGCTTGGGGGCCGTGACAGGGGCCTACGAGCAGTACTTC. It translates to CASSLGAVTGAYEQYF.

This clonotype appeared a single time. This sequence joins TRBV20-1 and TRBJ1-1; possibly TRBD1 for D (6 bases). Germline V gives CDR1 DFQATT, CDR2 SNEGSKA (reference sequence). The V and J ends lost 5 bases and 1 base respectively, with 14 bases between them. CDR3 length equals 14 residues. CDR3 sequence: CSAGAGASNTEAFF. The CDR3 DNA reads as TGCAGTGCTGGCGCAGGGGCGTCGAACACTGAAGCTTTCTTT.

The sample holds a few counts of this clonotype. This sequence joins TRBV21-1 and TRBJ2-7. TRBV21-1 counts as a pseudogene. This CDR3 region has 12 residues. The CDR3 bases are TGTGCCAGCAGCAAAATTGGCGGCGAGCAGTACTTC. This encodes CASSKIGGEQYF.

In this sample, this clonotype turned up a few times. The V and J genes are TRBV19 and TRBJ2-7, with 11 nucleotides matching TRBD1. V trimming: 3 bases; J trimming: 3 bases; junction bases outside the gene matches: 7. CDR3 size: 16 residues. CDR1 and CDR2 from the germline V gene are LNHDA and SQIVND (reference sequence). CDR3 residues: CASSIRGTGGYYEQYF. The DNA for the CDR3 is TGTGCCAGTAGTATCCGCGGGACAGGGGGGTACTACGAGCAGTACTTC.

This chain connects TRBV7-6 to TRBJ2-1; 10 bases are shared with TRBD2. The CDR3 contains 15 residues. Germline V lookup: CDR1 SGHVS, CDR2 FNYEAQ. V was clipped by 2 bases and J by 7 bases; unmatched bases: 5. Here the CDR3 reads CASSLSSGSRNEQFF. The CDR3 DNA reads TGTGCCAGCAGCTTATCTAGCGGGAGTAGAAATGAGCAGTTCTTC.

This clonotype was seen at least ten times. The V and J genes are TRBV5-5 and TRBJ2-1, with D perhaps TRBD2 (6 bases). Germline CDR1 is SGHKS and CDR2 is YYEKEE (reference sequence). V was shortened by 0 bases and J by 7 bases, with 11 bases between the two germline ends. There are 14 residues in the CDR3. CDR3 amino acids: CASSLVGSGNEQFF. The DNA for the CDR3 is TGTGCCAGCAGCTTGGTTGGCAGCGGGAATGAGCAGTTCTTC. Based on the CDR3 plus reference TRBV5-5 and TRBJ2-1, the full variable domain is DAGVTQSPTHLIKTRGQQVTLRCSPISGHKSVSWYQQVLGQGPQFIFQYYEKEERGRGNFPDRFSARQFPNYSSELNVNALLLGDSALYLCASSLVGSGNEQFFGPGTRLTVL.